Sequencing of this TCR beta chain was carried out in a study of blood T cell repertoires in COVID-19. Study background: Samples representing acute and convalescent COVID-19 were sourced from the United States, Italy and Spain. From T cells, B-cell-depleted T cells, or PBMCs came the material, which was cDNA or gDNA.

Germline V gives CDR1 WNHNN, CDR2 SYGVQD (reference sequence). V shed 2 bases and J 4 bases; nucleotides not matched to a gene: 3. The length of the CDR3 is 15 residues. Original handling: Reference gene primer amplification yielded estimated nucleated cell counts. Profiling relied on immunoSEQ multiplex PCR, and the TCRdb table lists in-frame clones only, not all of them. V and J calls and clone size are as listed in that table; D and trimming were resolved from the DNA. The table has around 270,000 clones, 80% to 85% seen once. The sequencing sample was made of peripheral blood. The chain is built from TRBV10-1 and TRBJ2-1; 9 bases align to TRBD2. This clonotype originated in a man aged 55 to 70 with acute or convalescent COVID-19. Here the CDR3 reads CASSEAGGPYNEQFF. CDR3 nucleotide sequence: TGCGCCAGCAGTGAGGCGGGGGGGCCTTACAATGAGCAGTTCTTC.